This T cell receptor (beta chain) was sequenced for a study of T-cell reconstitution after alpha-beta-depleted transplantation in children. For TCRbeta, the library was prepared with unique molecular identifiers. TCRdb called the PCR reads again in MiXCR, with one record for every CDR3 protein. This table has 450,000 to 700,000 distinct CDR3 sequences, 25% to 30% appearing once. Germline V CDR1 and CDR2: DFQATT, SNEGSKA (reference sequence). Unmatched junction bases numbered 6, after V lost 3 bases and J lost 2 bases. CDR3 length: 16 amino acids. Regarding the study as a whole: It was reported that alpha-beta T cells came from several hundred expanded graft clones (about two months after transplant). Some patients' high day-60 TCRbeta diversity was attributed to recipient cells surviving conditioning. One year post-transplant, T-cell counts and diversity were largely derived from T cells produced anew.

Remarks on this clonotype: As yet, its antigen is unknown.

The chain recombines TRBV20-1 with TRBJ2-7; 14 bases map to TRBD2. The specimen comprised PBMCs, sampled before TCRalphabeta/CD19-depleted stem cell transplant. The sequence derives from a boy younger than two with Wiskott-Aldrich syndrome, due to receive a stem cell transplant. The CDR3 nucleotides are TGCAGTGCTAGCCCCGGGACTAGCGGGAGAGCCTACGAGCAGTACTTC. Translating it yields CSASPGTSGRAYEQYF.